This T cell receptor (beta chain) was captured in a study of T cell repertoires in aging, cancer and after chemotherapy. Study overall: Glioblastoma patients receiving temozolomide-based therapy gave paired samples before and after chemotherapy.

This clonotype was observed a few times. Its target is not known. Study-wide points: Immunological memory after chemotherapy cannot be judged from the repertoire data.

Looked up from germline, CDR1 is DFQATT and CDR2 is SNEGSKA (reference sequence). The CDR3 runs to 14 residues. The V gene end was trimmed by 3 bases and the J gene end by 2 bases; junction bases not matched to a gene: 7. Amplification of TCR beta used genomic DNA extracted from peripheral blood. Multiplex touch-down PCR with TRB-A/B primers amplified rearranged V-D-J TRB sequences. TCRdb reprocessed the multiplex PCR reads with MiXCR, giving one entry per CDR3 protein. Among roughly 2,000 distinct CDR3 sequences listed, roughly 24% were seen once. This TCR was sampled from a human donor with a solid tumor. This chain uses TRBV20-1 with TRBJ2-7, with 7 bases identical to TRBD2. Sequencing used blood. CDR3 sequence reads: CSASGGSLAYEQYF. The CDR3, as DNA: TGCAGTGCTAGCGGCGGGAGTCTCGCCTACGAGCAGTACTTC.